The 28 T cell receptor beta chains listed next were all sequenced from one sample in a study of PD-1 blockade in classical Hodgkin lymphoma. The assay was immunoSEQ multiplex PCR, and TCRdb's table has in-frame clones only and misses some. This table has tens of thousands of clones, approximately 95% appearing once. Regarding time point: newly diagnosed, previously untreated cHL patient sample. What was sequenced was peripheral blood mononuclear cells (PBMCs). The receptors were sampled from a human donor with classical Hodgkin lymphoma.

The chain combines TRBV4-2 with TRBJ2-3; 15 nucleotides align to TRBD2. The germline gives CDR1 LGHNA, CDR2 YNFKEQ. The CDR3 covers 20 residues. Germline trimming cut 1 base from V and 4 bases from J; bases unmatched to any gene: 12. CDR3 region: CASSQGGLAGGRGGSDTQYF. The CDR3 coding sequence is TGTGCCAGCAGCCAAGGGGGACTAGCGGGAGGCCGAGGAGGGTCAGATACGCAGTATTTT.

The chain joins TRBV4-2 to TRBJ1-1; maybe TRBD1 (5 bases). V was pared by 0 bases and J by 4 bases, with 12 bases between. Germline V lookup: CDR1 LGHNA, CDR2 YNFKEQ. This CDR3 is built from 15 residues. In DNA, the CDR3 is TGTGCCAGCAGCCAAGATACATGGGGCCGCACTGAAGCTTTCTTT. Its translation: CASSQDTWGRTEAFF.

CDR3 DNA: TGTGCCAGCAGCGTCGACCCATCAGCCTACAATGAGCAGTTCTTC. Its protein product is CASSVDPSAYNEQFF. The gene calls are TRBV9 and TRBJ2-1; D is undetermined. Trimming stripped 2 bases from V and 2 bases from J, with 11 bases between. Per germline, CDR1 SGDLS and CDR2 YYNGEE. CDR3 length: 15 residues. The full variable domain, its missing parts supplied by reference TRBV9 and TRBJ2-1, is DSGVTQTPKHLITATGQRVTLRCSPRSGDLSVYWYQQSLDQGLQFLIQYYNGEERAKGNILERFSAQQFPDLHSELNLSSLELGDSALYFCASSVDPSAYNEQFFGPGTRLTVL.

The genes are TRBV6-5 and TRBJ2-1; 13 bases are a match to TRBD2. This CDR3 spans 14 amino acids. The ends lost 8 bases at V and 8 bases at J; junction bases unmatched: 6. The germline V gene encodes CDR1 MNHEY and CDR2 SVGAGI. CDR3: CASSYGLAGDEQFF. The CDR3 DNA sequence: TGTGCCAGCTCCTATGGACTAGCGGGGGATGAGCAGTTCTTC.

The chain combines TRBV12-5 with TRBJ1-4; TRBD1 aligns across 10 bases. Germline V CDR1 and CDR2: LGHNT, FRNRAP. J lost 7 bases, V lost 7 bases, and 6 bases had no gene match. CDR3 length: 14 amino acids. CDR3 loop: CASDIGTGVEKLFF. The DNA for the CDR3 is TGTGCTAGTGACATCGGGACAGGGGTTGAAAAACTGTTTTTT. The full variable domain, with the rest looked up from reference TRBV12-5 and TRBJ1-4, is DARVTQTPRHKVTEMGQEVTMRCQPILGHNTVFWYRQTMMQGLELLAYFRNRAPLDDSGMPKDRFSAEMPDATLATLKIQPSEPRDSAVYFCASDIGTGVEKLFFGSGTQLSVL.

The J gene is TRBJ1-5, the V gene TRBV28, with TRBD1 identical over 10 bases. Germline assignment: CDR1 MDHEN and CDR2 SYDVKM. V shed 5 bases, J shed 3 bases, and the junction held 19 bases outside the gene matches. The CDR3 contains 20 residues. CDR3 loop: CASSATGTGVQSWFNQPQHF. The CDR3 nucleotides read TGTGCCAGCAGTGCTACCGGGACAGGGGTGCAATCATGGTTCAATCAGCCCCAGCATTTT. Combining the CDR3 with reference TRBV28 and TRBJ1-5 gives the whole variable domain DVKVTQSSRYLVKRTGEKVFLECVQDMDHENMFWYRQDPGLGLRLIYFSYDVKMKEKGDIPEGYSVSREKKERFSLILESASTNQTSMYLCASSATGTGVQSWFNQPQHFGDGTRLSIL.

The chain recombines TRBV30 with TRBJ1-1; a weak D match, TRBD1 (5 bases). Trimming shortened V by 3 bases and J by 6 bases, and 17 bases separated the two germline ends. This CDR3 has 14 amino acids. Germline CDR1 GTSNPN, CDR2 SVGIG (reference sequence). The CDR3 here is CAWRGLGRGSEAFF. CDR3 coding DNA: TGTGCCTGGAGAGGTTTGGGGCGAGGGTCTGAAGCTTTCTTT.

CDR3: CAWSFANEQFF. CDR3 in DNA: TGTGCCTGGAGTTTTGCCAATGAGCAGTTCTTC. The rearrangement joins TRBV30 to TRBJ2-1; D is ambiguous. Germline-derived CDR1 and CDR2 are GTSNPN and SVGIG (reference sequence). The V end was cut by 2 bases, the J end by 6 bases, with 5 bases between. CDR3 length: 11 amino acids.

This chain connects TRBV19 to TRBJ2-2; tentative D call: TRBD1 (6 bases). In germline, CDR1 is LNHDA, CDR2 SQIVND (reference sequence). The germline V and J ends were trimmed by 3 bases and 1 base, with 12 bases remaining between them. This CDR3 has 16 amino acids. The chain's CDR3 is CASSMVGQKNTGELFF. CDR3 bases: TGTGCCAGTAGTATGGTAGGACAGAAGAACACCGGGGAGCTGTTTTTT. The whole variable domain, filled in from reference TRBV19 and TRBJ2-2, reads DGGITQSPKYLFRKEGQNVTLSCEQNLNHDAMYWYRQDPGQGLRLIYYSQIVNDFQKGDIAEGYSVSREKKESFPLTVTSAQKNPTAFYLCASSMVGQKNTGELFFGEGSRLTVL.

The V gene is TRBV4-3, the J gene TRBJ2-2; unclear D gene. Germline V gives CDR1 LGHNA, CDR2 YSLEER. The CDR3 is 15 amino acids. V lost 1 base and J lost 5, with 11 bases in between. The CDR3: CASSQGSRETGELFF. As DNA, the CDR3 is TGCGCCAGCAGCCAAGGTTCAAGAGAGACCGGGGAGCTGTTTTTT.

The chain couples TRBV5-1 to TRBJ2-7, with a weak D call TRBD2 (5 bases). The germline CDR1 and CDR2 sequences are SGHRS and YFSETQ. The CDR3 is made up of 15 amino acids. V was clipped by 1 base and J by 3 bases, with 14 bases between them. The CDR3 region has the DNA TGCGCCAGCAGCTTGATGGCGGGTCCCCGCTACGAGCAGTACTTC. This translates into CASSLMAGPRYEQYF.

The rearrangement joins TRBV4-1 to TRBJ1-1; maybe TRBD1 (5 bases). The CDR3 runs 15 residues. Looked up from germline, CDR1 is MGHRA and CDR2 is YSYEKL. Trimming left V 0 bases short and J 8 bases short, with 16 bases between. The CDR3 nucleotides read TGCGCCAGCAGCCAAGATAAAGACTCGAACAGGGAAGCTTTCTTT. Translation: CASSQDKDSNREAFF.

The genes are TRBV11-2 and TRBJ2-1; TRBD2 aligns across 10 bases. V was clipped by 3 bases and J by 2 bases; unmatched bases: 4. Germline CDR1 is SGHAT and CDR2 is FQNNGV. The CDR3 length is 16 residues. The CDR3 bases are TGTGCCAGCAGCTTGGGACTAGCGTTGGCCTACAATGAGCAGTTCTTC. As protein: CASSLGLALAYNEQFF. Full variable domain (remainder filled in from reference TRBV11-2 and TRBJ2-1): EAGVAQSPRYKIIEKRQSVAFWCNPISGHATLYWYQQILGQGPKLLIQFQNNGVVDDSQLPKDRFSAERLKGVDSTLKIQPAKLEDSAVYLCASSLGLALAYNEQFFGPGTRLTVL.

Only one count was recorded for this clone. The rearrangement joins TRBV13 to TRBJ2-1; 8 nucleotides agree with TRBD2. CDR3 size: 16 residues. V gave up 6 bases and J gave up 7 bases; unmatched junction bases: 14. Per germline, CDR1 PRHDT and CDR2 FYEKMQ (reference sequence). CDR3 loop: CASRLGRGLVSNEQFF. The CDR3 bases are TGTGCCAGCAGGTTGGGGCGGGGACTAGTATCAAATGAGCAGTTCTTC.

The V gene is TRBV7-9, the J gene TRBJ2-1; 12 bases agree with TRBD1. This CDR3 has 15 amino acids. Germline loops: CDR1 SEHNR, CDR2 FQNEAQ (reference sequence). V lost 5 bases to trimming and J lost 7 bases; unmatched junction nucleotides: 6. DNA for the CDR3: TGTGCCAGCAGCCCGGGACAGGGGGCGGGAAATGAGCAGTTCTTC. As protein: CASSPGQGAGNEQFF.

The chain recombines TRBV4-1 with TRBJ1-5, with D hard to call. Trimming pared 1 base from V and 10 bases from J, leaving 11 bases between. The CDR3 extends over 13 amino acids. Germline assignment: CDR1 MGHRA and CDR2 YSYEKL. CDR3 in amino acids: CASSQGPSRPQHF. DNA of the CDR3: TGCGCCAGCAGCCAAGGGCCTAGTCGCCCCCAGCATTTT.

Written as DNA, the CDR3 is TGTGCCAGCAGTCATGCAGGGCGGAGCGGCGGAAACACCATATATTTT. Amino acid sequence: CASSHAGRSGGNTIYF. The chain has TRBV5-5 and TRBJ1-3; D may be TRBD1 (5 bases). The CDR3 has 16 amino acids. Germline loops: CDR1 SGHKS, CDR2 YYEKEE (reference sequence). V was pared by 5 bases and J by 4 bases, with 19 bases between.

The chain joins TRBV15 to TRBJ2-7; D gene ambiguous. Trimming stripped 0 bases from V and 3 bases from J, with 6 bases between. CDR1 LNHNV and CDR2 YYDKDF come from the germline V gene (reference sequence). The CDR3 is 13 amino acids. The CDR3 loop is CATSRDQGYEQYF. CDR3 coding DNA: TGTGCCACCAGCAGAGACCAAGGCTACGAGCAGTACTTC.

CDR3 DNA sequence: TGTGCCTGGAGTGACAGGGGGCGCAAGGACACTGAAGCTTTCTTT. Translated, it gives CAWSDRGRKDTEAFF. This chain joins TRBV30 and TRBJ1-1, with 9 bases fitting TRBD1. With V trimmed by 1 base and J by 3 bases, 6 bases remained unmatched. The germline CDR1 and CDR2 sequences are GTSNPN and SVGIG (reference sequence). The CDR3 extends over 15 amino acids.

A single count supports this clone. The rearrangement uses TRBV19 and TRBJ1-1; D call uncertain. The V end was cut by 0 bases, the J end by 6 bases, with 11 bases between. This CDR3 comprises 14 residues. The germline V gene encodes CDR1 LNHDA and CDR2 SQIVND (reference sequence). The CDR3 region is CASSIEGYVAEAFF. CDR3 nucleotide sequence: TGTGCCAGTAGTATAGAAGGGTACGTTGCTGAAGCTTTCTTT.

The chain carries TRBV4-1 and TRBJ1-1; perhaps TRBD1 as D (6 bases). V was shortened by 0 bases and J by 5 bases, with 10 bases between the two germline ends. Germline CDR1 MGHRA, CDR2 YSYEKL. CDR3 length: 14 residues. The CDR3 DNA follows: TGCGCCAGCAGCCAAGACAGGGGTTGGACTGAAGCTTTCTTT. Amino acids: CASSQDRGWTEAFF.

The V and J genes are TRBV5-4 and TRBJ1-5; D not certain. This CDR3 spans 13 amino acids. The V end lost 2 bases, the J end lost 5 bases, and 8 bases lay between the germline ends. Germline values: CDR1 SGHNT, CDR2 YYREEE (reference sequence). The CDR3 region is CASSFEPDQPQHF. CDR3 bases: TGTGCCAGCAGCTTCGAGCCGGATCAGCCCCAGCATTTT.

The chain carries TRBV30 and TRBJ2-7; 8 nucleotides agree with TRBD2. After removal of 5 bases from V and 4 bases from J, the junction contained 7 bases not matched to a gene. CDR1 and CDR2 (germline): GTSNPN, SVGIG (reference sequence). CDR3 length: 13 residues. In nucleotides, the CDR3 is TGTGCCTGGTCAATCCGGGGGGGTTACGAGCAGTACTTC. Its translation is CAWSIRGGYEQYF. The whole variable domain, filled in from reference TRBV30 and TRBJ2-7, reads SQTIHQWPATLVQPVGSPLSLECTVEGTSNPNLYWYRQAAGRGLQLLFYSVGIGQISSEVPQNLSASRPQDRQFILSSKKLLLSDSGFYLCAWSIRGGYEQYFGPGTRLTVT.

CDR3 sequence reads: CASKGTGGAYYGYTF. The CDR3, as DNA: TGTGCCAGCAAAGGGACAGGGGGCGCGTACTATGGCTACACCTTC. The rearrangement joins TRBV2 to TRBJ1-2; TRBD1 agrees at 12 bases. CDR3 length equals 15 residues. The V gene end was trimmed by 7 bases and the J gene end by 3 bases; junction bases not matched to a gene: 6. Germline V gene sequence: CDR1 SNHLY, CDR2 FYNNEI.

The rearrangement uses TRBV19 and TRBJ2-1, with 10 bases fitting TRBD1. Trimming cost V 3 bases and J 4 bases; bases outside gene matches: 12. Germline loops: CDR1 LNHDA, CDR2 SQIVND (reference sequence). This CDR3 has 18 amino acids. CDR3 in amino acids: CASSILLPGTGAYNEQFF. DNA for the CDR3: TGTGCCAGTAGTATCCTTCTCCCCGGGACAGGGGCTTACAATGAGCAGTTCTTC.

This chain uses TRBV30 with TRBJ1-5; tentatively, D is TRBD1 (6 bases). Germline CDR1 and CDR2: GTSNPN and SVGIG (reference sequence). The CDR3 sequence is 14 residues long. V was trimmed by 0 bases and J by 7 bases, leaving 13 bases between them. The DNA of the CDR3 is TGTGCCTGGAGTGTACAGGGTAGGGGGCAGCCCCAGCATTTT. Its protein is CAWSVQGRGQPQHF. Filled out from reference TRBV30 and TRBJ1-5, the complete variable domain reads SQTIHQWPATLVQPVGSPLSLECTVEGTSNPNLYWYRQAAGRGLQLLFYSVGIGQISSEVPQNLSASRPQDRQFILSSKKLLLSDSGFYLCAWSVQGRGQPQHFGDGTRLSIL.

The chain recombines TRBV27 with TRBJ1-4; no clear D gene. CDR1 MNHEY and CDR2 SMNVEV come from the germline V gene (reference sequence). This CDR3 is 14 amino acids long. Trimming removed 4 bases from V and 2 bases from J, with 8 bases in between. CDR3 in DNA: TGTGCCAGCAGTTCGCTGGGTACTAATGAAAAACTGTTTTTT. It yields the protein CASSSLGTNEKLFF.

DNA for the CDR3: TGTGCCAGCAGCTTGGTTGGCAGAAACTACAATGAGCAGTTCTTC. As protein: CASSLVGRNYNEQFF. The chain couples TRBV5-4 to TRBJ2-1; D gene uncertain. The germline V gene has CDR1 SGHNT and CDR2 YYREEE (reference sequence). CDR3 length equals 15 residues. V was cut by 0 bases and J by 3 bases, with 10 bases left in between.